This is a list of T cell receptor beta chains from one sample in a study of T cells in Graves' hyperthyroidism and ophthalmopathy. Each CDR3 protein gets one entry after TCRdb re-called the multiplex PCR reads with MiXCR. The sample holds under 350,000 distinct CDR3 sequences, under 25% seen once. The sequenced material came from blood. These receptor sequences come from a woman between 45 and 60 years old with Graves' hyperthyroidism. The CDR3 runs from the conserved cysteine through the conserved F or W. D genes are given only for firm matches. Only some rows state a clone size, as once, few, many or a class for expanded clones.

CASSYFGIGQDEQYF TGTGCCAGCAGTTACTTTGGCATCGGACAAGACGAGCAGTACTTC TRBJ2-7 - TRBV6-6 many
CAWMEGANVLTF TGTGCCTGGATGGAGGGGGCCAACGTCCTGACTTTC TRBJ2-6 - TRBV30 -
CASSATGGGGLDEQYF TGTGCCAGCAGCGCCACAGGGGGGGGGGGGCTCGACGAGCAGTACTTC TRBJ2-7 - TRBV9 few
CASSERGQTRGNQPQHF TGTGCCAGCAGTGAAAGGGGACAGACGAGGGGCAATCAGCCCCAGCATTTT TRBJ1-5 TRBD1 TRBV6-1 -
CASTRLDTQYF TGTGCCAGCACCCGCCTAGATACGCAGTATTTT TRBJ2-3 - TRBV5-8 many
CASSLGQAPQPQHF TGTGCCAGCAGCCTAGGACAGGCTCCTCAGCCCCAGCATTTT TRBJ1-5 TRBD1 TRBV5-6 many
CASSLRPRGKETQYF TGTGCCAGCAGCTTAAGACCTAGGGGTAAAGAGACCCAGTACTTC TRBJ2-5 - TRBV12-3/TRBV12-4 many
CSARRDNQETQYF TGCAGTGCTAGGAGGGACAACCAAGAGACCCAGTACTTC TRBJ2-5 - TRBV20-1 many
CASSGKLFF TGTGCCAGCAGCGGAAAACTGTTTTTT TRBJ1-4 - TRBV28 few
CASSRASGYEQYF TGTGCCAGCAGCCGGGCATCGGGGTACGAGCAGTACTTC TRBJ2-7 - TRBV7-9 many
CASSLSGTANTEAFF TGTGCCAGCAGCTTATCCGGGACGGCGAACACTGAAGCTTTCTTT TRBJ1-1 - TRBV11-2 many
CASSQAWYNEQFF TGTGCCAGCAGCCAAGCCTGGTACAATGAGCAGTTCTTC TRBJ2-1 - TRBV3-1 many
CSALTGVSGNTIYF TGCAGTGCTCTAACAGGGGTCTCTGGAAACACCATATATTTT TRBJ1-3 TRBD1 TRBV20-1 many
CASSGGRDYGYTF TGTGCCAGCTCAGGGGGGCGCGACTATGGCTACACCTTC TRBJ1-2 - TRBV18 -
CASSSPDRVVYEQFF TGTGCCAGCAGTTCACCGGACAGGGTAGTCTATGAGCAGTTCTTC TRBJ2-1 TRBD1 TRBV6-2/TRBV6-3 once
CATSDLRAGELFF TGTGCCACCAGTGATTTGAGAGCCGGGGAGCTGTTTTTT TRBJ2-2 - TRBV24-1 many
CAISNSGGRSTYGYTF TGTGCCATCAGTAACTCGGGAGGACGGAGCACCTATGGCTACACCTTC TRBJ1-2 - TRBV10-3 -
CASRAIQGGGDTQYF TGTGCCAGCAGGGCGATACAGGGTGGTGGAGATACGCAGTATTTT TRBJ2-3 - TRBV27 few
CASSLSRESYEQYF TGTGCCAGCAGCTTATCCAGGGAGTCCTACGAGCAGTACTTC TRBJ2-7 - TRBV13 many
CASSPGQGGPNTQYF TGTGCCAGCAGTCCGGGACAGGGGGGGCCAAATACGCAGTATTTT TRBJ2-3 TRBD1 TRBV12-3/TRBV12-4 -
CASSHLRGLNRPDTQYF TGTGCCAGCAGCCACCTAAGGGGACTTAACCGTCCAGATACGCAGTATTTT TRBJ2-3 - TRBV3-1 many
CASSLAGGDNEQFF TGTGCCAGCAGCCTAGCGGGAGGGGACAATGAGCAGTTCTTC TRBJ2-1 TRBD2 TRBV5-1 many
CASSLEGFYEQYF TGTGCCAGCAGTTTGGAAGGGTTCTACGAGCAGTACTTC TRBJ2-7 - TRBV28 many
CSASNRGLRYEQYF TGCAGTGCTAGCAACAGGGGTCTTCGCTACGAGCAGTACTTC TRBJ2-7 TRBD1 TRBV20-1 -
CAWSAPSGAYEQYF TGTGCCTGGAGTGCACCTAGCGGGGCCTACGAGCAGTACTTC TRBJ2-7 TRBD2 TRBV30 -
CASSSGRGRVPYNEQFF TGTGCCAGCAGCTCAGGTAGGGGCAGGGTACCTTACAATGAGCAGTTCTTC TRBJ2-1 - TRBV7-8 many
CASAPQGGFGYTF TGTGCTAGTGCTCCTCAGGGGGGGTTCGGCTACACCTTC TRBJ1-2 TRBD1 TRBV12-5 many
CASSGGLGMNTEAFF TGTGCCAGCAGTGGGGGGCTTGGCATGAACACTGAAGCTTTCTTT TRBJ1-1 - TRBV28 many
CASDESGEPYNEQFF TGCGCCAGCGACGAATCCGGTGAGCCCTACAATGAGCAGTTCTTC TRBJ2-1 - TRBV5-1 -
CASMGGQETQYF TGTGCCAGCATGGGGGGACAAGAGACCCAGTACTTC TRBJ2-5 - TRBV6-2/TRBV6-3 few